This T cell receptor beta chain is drawn from a study of blood T cell repertoires in COVID-19. CDR1 GTSNPN and CDR2 SVGIG come from the germline V gene (reference sequence). The CDR3 contains 15 residues. V was clipped by 0 bases and J by 9 bases; unmatched bases: 6. TCRdb keeps only in-frame clones here, not all; method: immunoSEQ multiplex PCR. The sample yields approximately 120,000 clones, 70% to 80% seen once. This TCR derives from a middle-aged man with active or convalescent COVID-19. Sequenced material: peripheral blood. V and J are TRBV30 and TRBJ2-1; 12 bases agree with TRBD2. The CDR3 DNA sequence: TGTGCCTGGAGTGTACGACTAGCGGGAGAGAGTGAGCAGTTCTTC. Its protein is CAWSVRLAGESEQFF.